The next 3 T cell receptor beta chains were all read from a single sample in a study of T cells in Graves' hyperthyroidism and ophthalmopathy. Researchers amplified the TCR beta CDR3 regions from RNA transcripts. The HTBI primer set served for first-round RT-PCR of the TCR CDR3. TCRdb itself ran the multiplex PCR reads through MiXCR, one entry per CDR3 protein. This table has some 420,000 distinct CDR3 sequences, approximately 15% appearing once. Input material: blood. These receptors all come from a woman aged 18 to 35 with Graves' hyperthyroidism.

This clonotype was counted at least ten times. The gene calls are TRBV20-1 and TRBJ1-1; D remains ambiguous. The CDR3 contains 12 residues. In germline, CDR1 is DFQATT, CDR2 SNEGSKA (reference sequence). Trimming left V 7 bases short and J 1 base short, with 10 bases between. CDR3: CSVNVGNTEAFF. CDR3 sequence (DNA): TGCAGTGTCAACGTAGGGAACACTGAAGCTTTCTTT.

This clonotype was counted at least ten times. This sequence joins TRBV12-3 or TRBV12-4 and TRBJ1-5, with 7 positions matching TRBD1. With 4 bases clipped from V and 2 bases from J, the junction kept 8 bases outside the gene matches. CDR3 length: 16 amino acids. CDR3 nucleotides: TGTGCCAGCAGTTCCTCGCAGGGGGTCGGCAATCAGCCCCAGCATTTT. Its protein is CASSSSQGVGNQPQHF.

This clonotype was detected many times. This chain links TRBV7-2 with TRBJ2-1, with 7 bases matching TRBD1. Germline lookup yields CDR1 SGHTA and CDR2 FQGNSA. The CDR3 has 13 amino acids. J gave up 9 bases and V 4 bases, and 6 bases lay outside the gene matches. The CDR3 sequence is CASSSQGVGEQFF. The CDR3 DNA follows: TGTGCCAGCAGCTCCCAGGGGGTCGGTGAGCAGTTCTTC.